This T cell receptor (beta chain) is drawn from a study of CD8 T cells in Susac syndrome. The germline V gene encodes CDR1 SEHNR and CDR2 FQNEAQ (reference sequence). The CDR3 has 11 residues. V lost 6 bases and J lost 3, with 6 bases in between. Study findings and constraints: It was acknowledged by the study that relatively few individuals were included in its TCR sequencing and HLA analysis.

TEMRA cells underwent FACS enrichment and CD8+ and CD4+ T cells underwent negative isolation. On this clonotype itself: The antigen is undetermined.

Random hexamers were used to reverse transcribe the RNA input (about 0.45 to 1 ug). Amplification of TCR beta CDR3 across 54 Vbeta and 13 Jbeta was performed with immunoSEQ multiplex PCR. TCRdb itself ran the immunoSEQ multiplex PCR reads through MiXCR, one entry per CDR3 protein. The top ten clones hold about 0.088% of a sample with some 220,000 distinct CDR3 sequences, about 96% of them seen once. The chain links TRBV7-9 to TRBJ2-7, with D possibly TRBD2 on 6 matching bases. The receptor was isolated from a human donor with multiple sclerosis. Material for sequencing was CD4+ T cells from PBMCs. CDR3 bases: TGTGCCAGCAGAGCGGGCTACGAGCAGTACTTC. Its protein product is CASRAGYEQYF.